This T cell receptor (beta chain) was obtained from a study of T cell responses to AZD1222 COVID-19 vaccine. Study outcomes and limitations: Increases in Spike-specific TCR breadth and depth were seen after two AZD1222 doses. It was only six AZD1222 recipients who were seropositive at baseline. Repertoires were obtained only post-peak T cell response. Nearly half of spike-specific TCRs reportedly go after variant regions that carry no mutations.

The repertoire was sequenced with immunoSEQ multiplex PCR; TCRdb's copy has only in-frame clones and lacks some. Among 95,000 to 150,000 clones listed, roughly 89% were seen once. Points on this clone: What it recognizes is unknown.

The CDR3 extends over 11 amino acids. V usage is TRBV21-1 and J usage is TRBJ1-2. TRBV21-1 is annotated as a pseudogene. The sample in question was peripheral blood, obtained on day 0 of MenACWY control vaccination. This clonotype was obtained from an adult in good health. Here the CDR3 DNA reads TGTGCCAGCAGCAGCCTTCGTGGCTACACCTTC. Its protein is CASSSLRGYTF.